This TCR beta chain was recovered during a study of shared clonotypes between healthy human individuals. General study results and limits: Memory subsets had estimated richness that was generally smaller than that of naive subsets. Naive CD4 clonotype sharing across four donors was about 5%.

Remarks on this clone: Antigen: not known.

Each replicate PCR on the sorted subsets used roughly 210 ng DNA (around 30,000 T cell genomes). Original handling: From ImmunoSEQ came sequences covering only the junction and carrying no quality scores, so filtering differed. Method: immunoSEQ multiplex PCR; TCRdb's copy keeps in-frame clones and lacks some. From that table come the V and J calls and clone size; the DNA was used to work out D and trimming. The sample holds about 680,000 clones; 90% to 95% are singletons and the top ten take more than 20%. Trimming took 5 bases from V and 3 from J, leaving 18 bases between them. This CDR3 is 16 amino acids long. Germline loops: CDR1 SGHTA, CDR2 FQGTGA. CD45RO-negative CD8 cells positively selected for CCR7 made up the naive population, which excluded terminally differentiated effector memory CD45RA+ cells.

This chain joins TRBV7-3 and TRBJ2-3; either TRBD1 or TRBD2 may supply D (7 bases each). The clonotype comes from a man under 40 in good health. Sequencing input: naive CD8+ T cells sorted from blood. CDR3 residues: CASSPERQGLTDTQYF. The CDR3 coding sequence is TGTGCCAGCAGCCCGGAGCGACAGGGACTAACAGATACGCAGTATTTT.